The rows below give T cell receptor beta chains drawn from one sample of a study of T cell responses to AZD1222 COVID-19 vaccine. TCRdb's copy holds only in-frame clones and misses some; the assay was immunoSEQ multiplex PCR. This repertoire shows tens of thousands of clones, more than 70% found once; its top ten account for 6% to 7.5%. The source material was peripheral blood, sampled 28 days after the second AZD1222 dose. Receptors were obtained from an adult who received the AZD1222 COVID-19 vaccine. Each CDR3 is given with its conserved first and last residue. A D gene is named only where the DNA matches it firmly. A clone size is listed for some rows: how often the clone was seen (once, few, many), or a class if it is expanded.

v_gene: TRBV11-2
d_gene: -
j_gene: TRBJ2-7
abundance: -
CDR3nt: TGTGCCAGCACCTCTGGCAACTCCTACGAGCAGTACTTC
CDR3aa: CASTSGNSYEQYF

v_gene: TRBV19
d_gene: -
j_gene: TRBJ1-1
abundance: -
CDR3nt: TGTGCCAGTAGTAGCACAGCGAACACTGAAGCTTTCTTT
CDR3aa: CASSSTANTEAFF

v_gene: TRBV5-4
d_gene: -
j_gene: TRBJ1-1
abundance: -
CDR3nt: TGTGCCAGCAGCTTGGGAGTTGCGGGGACTGAAGCTTTCTTT
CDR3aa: CASSLGVAGTEAFF

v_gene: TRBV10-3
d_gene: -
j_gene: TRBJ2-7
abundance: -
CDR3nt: TGTGCCATCAGTGAGAAGGGAGAACCAGCGGAGCAGTACTTC
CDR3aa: CAISEKGEPAEQYF

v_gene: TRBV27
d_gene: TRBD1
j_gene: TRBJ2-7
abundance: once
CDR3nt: TGTGCCAGCAGTTCCGGGACAGGGCCCTACGAGCAGTACTTC
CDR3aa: CASSSGTGPYEQYF

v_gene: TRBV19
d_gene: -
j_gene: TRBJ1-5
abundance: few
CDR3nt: TGTGCCAGTAGTACAGATCCTCGAAAGCCCCAGCATTTT
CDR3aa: CASSTDPRKPQHF

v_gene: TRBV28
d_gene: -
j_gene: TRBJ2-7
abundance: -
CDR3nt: TGTGCCAGCAGTCTACAGGGTGCCCACGAGCAGTACTTC
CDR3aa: CASSLQGAHEQYF

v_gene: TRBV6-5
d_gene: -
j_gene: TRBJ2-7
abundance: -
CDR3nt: TGTGCCAGCAGTTTAGGGGACGGAGCCTACGAGCAGTACTTC
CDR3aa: CASSLGDGAYEQYF

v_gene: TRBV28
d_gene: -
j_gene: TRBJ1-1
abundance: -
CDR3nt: TGTGCCAGCATCCGTCTACAGGGCGTAACTGAAGCTTTCTTT
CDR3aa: CASIRLQGVTEAFF

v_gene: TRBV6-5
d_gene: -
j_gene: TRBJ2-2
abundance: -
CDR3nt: TGTGCCAGCACAAACGGGGGGAACACCGGGGAGCTGTTTTTT
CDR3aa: CASTNGGNTGELFF

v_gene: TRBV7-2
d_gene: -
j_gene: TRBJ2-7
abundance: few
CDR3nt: TGTGCCAGCAGCTTTGACTATCCCAGCTCCTACGAGCAGTACTTC
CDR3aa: CASSFDYPSSYEQYF

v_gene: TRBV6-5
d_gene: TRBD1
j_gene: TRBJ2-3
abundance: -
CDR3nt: TGTGCCAGCAGTTCCTGGGGACAGCTCACAGATACGCAGTATTTT
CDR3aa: CASSSWGQLTDTQYF

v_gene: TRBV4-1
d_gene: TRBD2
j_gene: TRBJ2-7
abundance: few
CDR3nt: TGCGCCAGCAGCCAAGAAAAGGCGGGAGTCTACGAGCAGTACTTC
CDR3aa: CASSQEKAGVYEQYF

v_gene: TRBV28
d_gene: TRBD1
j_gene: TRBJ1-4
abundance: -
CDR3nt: TGTGCCAGCAGGGGACAGGGGATGGTTGAAAAACTGTTTTTT
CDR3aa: CASRGQGMVEKLFF

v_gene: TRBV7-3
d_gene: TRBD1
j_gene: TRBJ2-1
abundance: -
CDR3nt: TGTGCCAGCAGCCCAGGACAGGGCCACAATGAGCAGTTCTTC
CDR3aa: CASSPGQGHNEQFF

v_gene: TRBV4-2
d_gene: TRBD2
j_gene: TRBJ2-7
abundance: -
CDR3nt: TGTGCCAGCAGCTCTAGCGGGAGGATCAACGAGCAGTACTTC
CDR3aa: CASSSSGRINEQYF

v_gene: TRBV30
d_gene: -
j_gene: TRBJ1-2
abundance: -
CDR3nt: TGTGCCTCCGGGGGGACACAACCCGGGACCTTC
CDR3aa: CASGGTQPGTF

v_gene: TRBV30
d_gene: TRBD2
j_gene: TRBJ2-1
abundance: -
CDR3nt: TGTGCCTGGAGTGCCGGGACTAGCGGTTACAATGAGCAGTTCTTC
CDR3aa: CAWSAGTSGYNEQFF

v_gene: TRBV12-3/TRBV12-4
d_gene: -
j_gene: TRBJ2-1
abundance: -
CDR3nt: TGTGCCAGCAGTTCTACACCGTATAATGAGCAGTTCTTC
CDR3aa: CASSSTPYNEQFF

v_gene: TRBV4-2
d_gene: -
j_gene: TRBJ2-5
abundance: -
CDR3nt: TGTGCCAGCAGCCAAGATACATGGCGGCAGATGGAGACCCAGTACTTC
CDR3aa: CASSQDTWRQMETQYF

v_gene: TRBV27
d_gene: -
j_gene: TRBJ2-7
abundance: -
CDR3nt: TGTGCCAGCAGATTGACAGTATTACGCGAGCAGTACTTC
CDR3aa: CASRLTVLREQYF

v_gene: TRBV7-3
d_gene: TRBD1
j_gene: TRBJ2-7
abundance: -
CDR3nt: TGTGCCAGCAGCTTAATGTGGGGACAGGGCCTATCCTACGAGCAGTACTTC
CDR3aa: CASSLMWGQGLSYEQYF

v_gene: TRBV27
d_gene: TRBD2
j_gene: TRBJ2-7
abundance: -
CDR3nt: TGTGCCAGCAGTCGCGGGACTAGCTCTATAAGCTCCTACGAGCAGTACTTC
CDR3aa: CASSRGTSSISSYEQYF

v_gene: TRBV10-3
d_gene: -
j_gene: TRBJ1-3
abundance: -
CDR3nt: TGTGCCATCAGTGACACGTCCTCTGGAAACACCATATATTTT
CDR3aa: CAISDTSSGNTIYF

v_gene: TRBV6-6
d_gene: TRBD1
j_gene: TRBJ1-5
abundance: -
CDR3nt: TGTGCCAGCAGGGCCGGGACAGGGGTAACTCAGCCCCAGCATTTT
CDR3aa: CASRAGTGVTQPQHF

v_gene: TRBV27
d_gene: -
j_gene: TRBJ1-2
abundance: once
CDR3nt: TGTGCCAGCAGTTTATCGGGGTCAAGATTCCAAAACTATGGCTACACCTTC
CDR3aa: CASSLSGSRFQNYGYTF

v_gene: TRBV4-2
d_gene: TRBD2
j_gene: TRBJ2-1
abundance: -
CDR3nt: TGTGCCAGCAGCCAAGCAGCGGGAGGGCCCTACAATGAGCAGTTCTTC
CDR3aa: CASSQAAGGPYNEQFF

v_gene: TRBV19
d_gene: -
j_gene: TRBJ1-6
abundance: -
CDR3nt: TGTGCCAGTACCGGGAAGGGGGAGATACCCCTCCACTTT
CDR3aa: CASTGKGEIPLHF

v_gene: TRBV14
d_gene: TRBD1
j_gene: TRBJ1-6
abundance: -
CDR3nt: TGTGCCAGCAGCTACGGACAGGCTTGGCCCCTCCACTTT
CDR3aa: CASSYGQAWPLHF

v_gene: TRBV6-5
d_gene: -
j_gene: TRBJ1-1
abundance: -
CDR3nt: TGTGCCAGCAGGGGTCTCCAGAACACTGAAGCTTTCTTT
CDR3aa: CASRGLQNTEAFF

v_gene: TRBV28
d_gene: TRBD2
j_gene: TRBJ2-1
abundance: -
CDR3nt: TGTGCCAGCAGTATTAGCCCTCTGGGACTAGCGGGGAGACCGTGGGCCAATGAGCAGTTCTTC
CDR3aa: CASSISPLGLAGRPWANEQFF

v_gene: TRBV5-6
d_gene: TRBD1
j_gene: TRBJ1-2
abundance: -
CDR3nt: TGTGCCAGCAGCTTGAAGGGGGCTGGAGGACTTAACACCTTC
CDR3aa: CASSLKGAGGLNTF

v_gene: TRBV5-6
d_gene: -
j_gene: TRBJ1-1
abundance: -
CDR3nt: TGTGCCAGCAGCTTGGGGCCCCTGAACACTGAAGCTTTCTTT
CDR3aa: CASSLGPLNTEAFF

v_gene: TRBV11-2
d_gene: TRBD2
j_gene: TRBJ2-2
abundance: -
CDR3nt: TGTGCCAGCAGCCCACGGACTAGGAGTAAGGTCGGGGAGCTGTTTTTT
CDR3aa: CASSPRTRSKVGELFF

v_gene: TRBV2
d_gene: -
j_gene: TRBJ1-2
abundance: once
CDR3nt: TGTGCCAGCACGCCAATGCAGAGGGCTTTCGGCTATGGCTACACCTTC
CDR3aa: CASTPMQRAFGYGYTF

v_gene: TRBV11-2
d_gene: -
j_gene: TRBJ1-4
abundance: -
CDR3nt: TGTGCCAGCAGCTTCGGGCTTGGGGAAAAACTGTTTTTT
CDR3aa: CASSFGLGEKLFF

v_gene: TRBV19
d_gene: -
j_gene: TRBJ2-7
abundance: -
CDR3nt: TGTGCCAGTAGTCGCCGGGACACCTCCTACGAGCAGTACTTC
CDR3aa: CASSRRDTSYEQYF

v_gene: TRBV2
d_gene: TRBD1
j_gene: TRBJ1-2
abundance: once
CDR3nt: TGTGCCAGCAGGTACAGGGGCCGCTCGTCTGGCTACACCTTC
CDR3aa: CASRYRGRSSGYTF

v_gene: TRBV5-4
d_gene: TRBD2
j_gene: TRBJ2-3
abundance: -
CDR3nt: TGTGCCAGCAGTTTTAGCGGGAGTGATACGCAGTATTTT
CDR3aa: CASSFSGSDTQYF

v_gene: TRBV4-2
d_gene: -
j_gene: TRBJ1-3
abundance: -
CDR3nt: TGTGCCAGCAGCCAAGTCCCAGGGCGAGGAAACACCATATATTTT
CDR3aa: CASSQVPGRGNTIYF

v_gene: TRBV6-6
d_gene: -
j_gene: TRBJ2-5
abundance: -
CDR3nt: TGTGCCAGCAGTTACGTTTCCAGGGAAGAGACCCAGTACTTC
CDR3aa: CASSYVSREETQYF

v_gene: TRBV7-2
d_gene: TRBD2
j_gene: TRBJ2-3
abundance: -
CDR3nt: TGTGCCAGCAGCCAGTGGGGGAGGGCGGGAGAATTCACAGATACGCAGTATTTT
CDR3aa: CASSQWGRAGEFTDTQYF